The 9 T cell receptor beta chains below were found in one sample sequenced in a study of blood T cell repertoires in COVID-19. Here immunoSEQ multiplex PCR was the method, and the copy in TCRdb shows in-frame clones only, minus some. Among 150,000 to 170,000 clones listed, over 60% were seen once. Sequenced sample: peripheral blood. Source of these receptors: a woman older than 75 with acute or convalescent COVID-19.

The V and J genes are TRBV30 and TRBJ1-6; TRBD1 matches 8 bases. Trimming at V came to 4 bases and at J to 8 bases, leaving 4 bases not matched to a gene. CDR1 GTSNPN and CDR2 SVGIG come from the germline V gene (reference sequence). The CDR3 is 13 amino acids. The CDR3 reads CAWKAGGDSPLHF. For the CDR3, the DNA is TGTGCCTGGAAGGCAGGGGGCGATTCACCCCTCCACTTT.

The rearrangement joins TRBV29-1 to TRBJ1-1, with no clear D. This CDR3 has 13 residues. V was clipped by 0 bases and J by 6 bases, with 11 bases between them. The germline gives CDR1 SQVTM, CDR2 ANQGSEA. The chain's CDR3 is CSVEDGPRAEAFF. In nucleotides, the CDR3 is TGCAGCGTTGAAGATGGCCCACGGGCTGAAGCTTTCTTT. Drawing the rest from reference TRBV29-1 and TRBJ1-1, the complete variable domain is SAVISQKPSRDICQRGTSLTIQCQVDSQVTMMFWYRQQPGQSLTLIATANQGSEATYESGFVIDKFPISRPNLTFSTLTVSNMSPEDSSIYLCSVEDGPRAEAFFGQGTRLTVV.

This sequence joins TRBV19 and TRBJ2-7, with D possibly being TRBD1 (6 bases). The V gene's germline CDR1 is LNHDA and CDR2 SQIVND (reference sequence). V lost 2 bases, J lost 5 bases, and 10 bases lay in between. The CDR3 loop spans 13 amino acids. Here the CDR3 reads CASSIHRDNEQYF. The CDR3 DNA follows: TGTGCCAGTAGTATACACAGGGACAACGAGCAGTACTTC.

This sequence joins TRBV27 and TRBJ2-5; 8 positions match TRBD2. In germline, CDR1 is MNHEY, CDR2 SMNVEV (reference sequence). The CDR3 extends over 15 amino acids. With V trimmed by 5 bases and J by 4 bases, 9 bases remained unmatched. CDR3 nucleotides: TGTGCCAGCAGTCTCATGGGGGCGGGAGGAGAGACCCAGTACTTC. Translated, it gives CASSLMGAGGETQYF.

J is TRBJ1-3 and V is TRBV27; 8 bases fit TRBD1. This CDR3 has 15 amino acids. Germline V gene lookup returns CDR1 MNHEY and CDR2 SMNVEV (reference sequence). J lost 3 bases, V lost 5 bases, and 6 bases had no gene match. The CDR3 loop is CASSHDRGGGNTIYF. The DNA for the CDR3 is TGTGCCAGCAGTCACGACAGGGGCGGTGGAAACACCATATATTTT.

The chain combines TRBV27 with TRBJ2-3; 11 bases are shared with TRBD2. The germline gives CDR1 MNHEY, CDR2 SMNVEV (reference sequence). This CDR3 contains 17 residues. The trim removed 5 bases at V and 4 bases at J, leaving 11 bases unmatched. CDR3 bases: TGTGCCAGCAGTCCCTTGGGAGGTAGCGGGAGGGCAGATACGCAGTATTTT. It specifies CASSPLGGSGRADTQYF.

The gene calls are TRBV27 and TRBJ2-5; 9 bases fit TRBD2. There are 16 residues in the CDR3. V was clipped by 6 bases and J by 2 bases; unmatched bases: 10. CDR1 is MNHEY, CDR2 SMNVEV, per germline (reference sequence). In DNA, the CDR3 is TGTGCCAGCAGCCTTCGACGGGCGGGAGGGCAAGAGACCCAGTACTTC. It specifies CASSLRRAGGQETQYF.

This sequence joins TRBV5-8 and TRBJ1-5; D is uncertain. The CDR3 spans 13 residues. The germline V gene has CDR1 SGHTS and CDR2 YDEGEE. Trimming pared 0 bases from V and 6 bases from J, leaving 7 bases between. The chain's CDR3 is CASSLAIGQPQHF. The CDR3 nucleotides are TGTGCCAGCAGCTTGGCCATCGGTCAGCCCCAGCATTTT.

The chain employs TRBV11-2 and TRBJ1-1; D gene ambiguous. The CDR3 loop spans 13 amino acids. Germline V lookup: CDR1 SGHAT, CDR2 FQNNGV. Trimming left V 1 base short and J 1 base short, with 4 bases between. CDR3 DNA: TGTGCCAGCAGCTTAGGGCCGAACACTGAAGCTTTCTTT. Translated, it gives CASSLGPNTEAFF. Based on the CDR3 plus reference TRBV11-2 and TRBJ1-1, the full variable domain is EAGVAQSPRYKIIEKRQSVAFWCNPISGHATLYWYQQILGQGPKLLIQFQNNGVVDDSQLPKDRFSAERLKGVDSTLKIQPAKLEDSAVYLCASSLGPNTEAFFGQGTRLTVV.